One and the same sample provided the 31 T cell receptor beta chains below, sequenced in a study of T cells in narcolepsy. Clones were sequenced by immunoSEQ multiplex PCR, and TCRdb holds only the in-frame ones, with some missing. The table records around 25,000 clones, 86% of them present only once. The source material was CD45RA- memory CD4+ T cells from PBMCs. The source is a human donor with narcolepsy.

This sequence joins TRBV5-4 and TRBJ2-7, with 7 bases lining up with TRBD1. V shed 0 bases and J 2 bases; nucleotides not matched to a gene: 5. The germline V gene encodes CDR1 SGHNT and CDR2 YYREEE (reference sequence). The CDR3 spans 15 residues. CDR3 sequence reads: CASSLDGTATYEQYV. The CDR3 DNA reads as TGTGCCAGCAGCTTGGACGGGACAGCTACCTACGAGCAGTACGTC.

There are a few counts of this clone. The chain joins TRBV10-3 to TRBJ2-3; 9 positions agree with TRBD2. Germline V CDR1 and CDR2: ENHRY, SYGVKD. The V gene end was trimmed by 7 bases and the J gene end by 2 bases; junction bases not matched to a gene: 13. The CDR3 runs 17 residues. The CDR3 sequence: CAITRAAAGGNTDTQYF. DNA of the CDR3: TGTGCCATCACCCGGGCGGCAGCGGGGGGTAACACAGATACGCAGTATTTT.

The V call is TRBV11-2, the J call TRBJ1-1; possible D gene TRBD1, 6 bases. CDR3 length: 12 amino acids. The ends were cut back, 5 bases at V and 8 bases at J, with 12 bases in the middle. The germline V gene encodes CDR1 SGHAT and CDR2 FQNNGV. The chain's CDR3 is CASSQFGTEAFF. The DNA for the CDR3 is TGTGCCAGCAGCCAATTTGGGACAGAAGCTTTCTTT.

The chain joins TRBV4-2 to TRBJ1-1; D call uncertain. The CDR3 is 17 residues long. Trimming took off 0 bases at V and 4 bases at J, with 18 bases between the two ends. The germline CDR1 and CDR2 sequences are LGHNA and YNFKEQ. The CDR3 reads CASSQEVDRFSRTEAFF. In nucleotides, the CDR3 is TGTGCCAGCAGCCAAGAGGTAGATAGGTTCTCTCGCACTGAAGCTTTCTTT.

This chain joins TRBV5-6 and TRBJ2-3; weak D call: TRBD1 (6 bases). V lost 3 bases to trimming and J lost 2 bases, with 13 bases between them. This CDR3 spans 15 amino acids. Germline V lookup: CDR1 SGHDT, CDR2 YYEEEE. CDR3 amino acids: CASSSVWGLTDTQYF. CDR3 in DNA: TGTGCCAGCAGCTCGGTGTGGGGGCTCACAGATACGCAGTATTTT. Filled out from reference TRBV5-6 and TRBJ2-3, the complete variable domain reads DAGVTQSPTHLIKTRGQQVTLRCSPKSGHDTVSWYQQALGQGPQFIFQYYEEEERQRGNFPDRFSGHQFPNYSSELNVNALLLGDSALYLCASSSVWGLTDTQYFGPGTRLTVL.

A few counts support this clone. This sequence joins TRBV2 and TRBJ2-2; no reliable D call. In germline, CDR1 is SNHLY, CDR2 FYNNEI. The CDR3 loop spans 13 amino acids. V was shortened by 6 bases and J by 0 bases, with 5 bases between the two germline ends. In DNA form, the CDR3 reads TGTGCCAGCAGGGAAACGAACACCGGGGAGCTGTTTTTT. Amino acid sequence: CASRETNTGELFF.

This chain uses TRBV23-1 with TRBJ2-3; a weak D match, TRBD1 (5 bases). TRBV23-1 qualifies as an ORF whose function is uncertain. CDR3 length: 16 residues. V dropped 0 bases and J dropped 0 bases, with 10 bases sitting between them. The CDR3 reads CASSQSGPGSTDTQYF. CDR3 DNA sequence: TGCGCCAGCAGTCAATCGGGGCCAGGTAGCACAGATACGCAGTATTTT.

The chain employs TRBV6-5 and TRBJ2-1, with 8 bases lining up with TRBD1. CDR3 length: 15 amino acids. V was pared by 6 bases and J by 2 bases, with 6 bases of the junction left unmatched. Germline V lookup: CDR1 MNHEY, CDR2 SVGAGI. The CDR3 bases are TGTGCCAGCAGCCGCGACAGGGGTGCCTACAATGAGCAGTTCTTC. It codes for CASSRDRGAYNEQFF.

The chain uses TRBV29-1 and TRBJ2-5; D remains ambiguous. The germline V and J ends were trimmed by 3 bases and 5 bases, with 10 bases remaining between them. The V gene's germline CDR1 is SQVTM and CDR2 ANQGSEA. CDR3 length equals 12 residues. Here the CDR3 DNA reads TGCAGCGTTGAGGCAGGACCGGAGACCCAGTACTTC. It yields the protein CSVEAGPETQYF.

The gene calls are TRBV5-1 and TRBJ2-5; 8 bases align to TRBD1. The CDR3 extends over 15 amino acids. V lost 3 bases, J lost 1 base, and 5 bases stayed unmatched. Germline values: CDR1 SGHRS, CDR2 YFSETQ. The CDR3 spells CASSWNTGGQETQYF. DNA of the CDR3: TGCGCCAGCAGCTGGAATACAGGGGGCCAAGAGACCCAGTACTTC.

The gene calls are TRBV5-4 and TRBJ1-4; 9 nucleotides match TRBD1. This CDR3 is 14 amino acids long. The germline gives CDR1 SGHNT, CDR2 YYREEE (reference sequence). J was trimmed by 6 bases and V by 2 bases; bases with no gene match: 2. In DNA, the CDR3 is TGTGCCAGCAGCTTACAGGGGGCTGATGAAAAACTGTTTTTT. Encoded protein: CASSLQGADEKLFF. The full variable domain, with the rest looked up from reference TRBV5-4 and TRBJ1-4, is ETGVTQSPTHLIKTRGQQVTLRCSSQSGHNTVSWYQQALGQGPQFIFQYYREEENGRGNFPPRFSGLQFPNYSSELNVNALELDDSALYLCASSLQGADEKLFFGSGTQLSVL.

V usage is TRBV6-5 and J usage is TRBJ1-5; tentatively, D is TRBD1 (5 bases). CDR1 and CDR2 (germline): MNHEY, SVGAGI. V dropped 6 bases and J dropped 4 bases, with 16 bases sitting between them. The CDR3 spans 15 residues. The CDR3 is CASSPPDRENQPQHF. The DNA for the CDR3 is TGTGCCAGCAGCCCCCCTGACAGAGAAAATCAGCCCCAGCATTTT.

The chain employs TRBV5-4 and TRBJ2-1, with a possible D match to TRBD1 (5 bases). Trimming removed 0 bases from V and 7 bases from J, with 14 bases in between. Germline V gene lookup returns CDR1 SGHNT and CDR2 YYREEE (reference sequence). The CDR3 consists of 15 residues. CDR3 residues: CASSLEGAPRNEQFF. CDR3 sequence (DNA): TGTGCCAGCAGCTTGGAAGGGGCCCCTCGGAATGAGCAGTTCTTC. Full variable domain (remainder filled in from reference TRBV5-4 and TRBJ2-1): ETGVTQSPTHLIKTRGQQVTLRCSSQSGHNTVSWYQQALGQGPQFIFQYYREEENGRGNFPPRFSGLQFPNYSSELNVNALELDDSALYLCASSLEGAPRNEQFFGPGTRLTVL.

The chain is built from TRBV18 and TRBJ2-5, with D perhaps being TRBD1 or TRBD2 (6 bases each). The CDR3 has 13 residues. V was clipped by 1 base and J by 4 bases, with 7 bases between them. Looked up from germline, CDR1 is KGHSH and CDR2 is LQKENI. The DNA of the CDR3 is TGTGCCAGCTCACCACAGGGGGGAGAGACCCAGTACTTC. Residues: CASSPQGGETQYF.

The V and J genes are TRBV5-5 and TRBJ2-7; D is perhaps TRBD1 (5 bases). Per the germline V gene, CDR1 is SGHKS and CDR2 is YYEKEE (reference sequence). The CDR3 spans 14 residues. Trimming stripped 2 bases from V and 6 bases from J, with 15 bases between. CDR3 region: CASSFTGSPSEQYV. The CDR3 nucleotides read TGTGCCAGCAGCTTTACAGGTTCTCCGAGCGAGCAGTACGTC.

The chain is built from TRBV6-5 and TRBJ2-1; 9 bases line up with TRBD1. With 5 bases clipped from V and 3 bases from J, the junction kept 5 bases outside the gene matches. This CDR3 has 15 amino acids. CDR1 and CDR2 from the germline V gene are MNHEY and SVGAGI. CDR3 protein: CASSITGGNYNEQFF. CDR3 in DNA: TGTGCCAGCAGTATTACAGGGGGCAACTACAATGAGCAGTTCTTC.

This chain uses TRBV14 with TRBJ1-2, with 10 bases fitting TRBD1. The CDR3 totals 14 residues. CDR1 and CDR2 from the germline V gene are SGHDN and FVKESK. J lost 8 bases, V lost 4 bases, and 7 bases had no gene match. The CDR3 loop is CASSRLATGGGYTF. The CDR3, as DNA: TGTGCCAGCAGCCGCCTAGCGACAGGGGGCGGCTACACCTTC.

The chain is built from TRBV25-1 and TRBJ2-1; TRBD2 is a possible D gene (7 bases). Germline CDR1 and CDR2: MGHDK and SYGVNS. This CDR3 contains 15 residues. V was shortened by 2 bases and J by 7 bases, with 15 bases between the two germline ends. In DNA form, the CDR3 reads TGTGCCAGCAGTGAAACGCGGGGGCCGAGGAATGAGCAGTTCTTC. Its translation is CASSETRGPRNEQFF.

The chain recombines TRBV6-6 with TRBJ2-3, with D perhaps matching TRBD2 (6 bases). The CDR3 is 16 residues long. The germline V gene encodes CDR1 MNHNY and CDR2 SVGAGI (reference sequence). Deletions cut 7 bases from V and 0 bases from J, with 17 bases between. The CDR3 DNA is TGTGCCAGCAAAACAACCGGGACTGGAAGCACAGATACGCAGTATTTT. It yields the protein CASKTTGTGSTDTQYF.

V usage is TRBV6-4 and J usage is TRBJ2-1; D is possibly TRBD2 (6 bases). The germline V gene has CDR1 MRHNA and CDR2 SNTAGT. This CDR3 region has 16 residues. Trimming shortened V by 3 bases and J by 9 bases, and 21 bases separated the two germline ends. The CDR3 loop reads CASSEITGVAPGEQFF. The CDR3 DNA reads TGTGCCAGCAGTGAAATTACGGGGGTAGCCCCCGGTGAGCAGTTCTTC.

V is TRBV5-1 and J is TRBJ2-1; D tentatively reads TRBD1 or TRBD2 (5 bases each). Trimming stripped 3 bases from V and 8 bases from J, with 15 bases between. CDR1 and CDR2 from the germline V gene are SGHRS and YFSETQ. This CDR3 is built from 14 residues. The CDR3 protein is CASSSEAGRDEQFF. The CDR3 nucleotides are TGCGCCAGCAGCTCTGAGGCAGGGAGAGATGAGCAGTTCTTC.

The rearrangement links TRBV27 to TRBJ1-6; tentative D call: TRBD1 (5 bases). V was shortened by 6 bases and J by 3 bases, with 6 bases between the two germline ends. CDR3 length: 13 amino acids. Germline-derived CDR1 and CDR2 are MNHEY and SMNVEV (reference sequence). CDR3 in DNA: TGTGCCAGCAGCAGGGACTATAATTCACCCCTCCACTTT. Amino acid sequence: CASSRDYNSPLHF.

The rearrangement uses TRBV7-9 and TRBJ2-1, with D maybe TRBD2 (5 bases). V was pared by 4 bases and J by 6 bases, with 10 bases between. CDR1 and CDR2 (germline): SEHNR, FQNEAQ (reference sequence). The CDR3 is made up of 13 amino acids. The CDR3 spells CASSSQRANEQFF. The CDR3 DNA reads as TGTGCCAGCAGCTCCCAGAGGGCCAATGAGCAGTTCTTC. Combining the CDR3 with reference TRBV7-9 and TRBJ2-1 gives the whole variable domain DTGVSQNPRHKITKRGQNVTFRCDPISEHNRLYWYRQTLGQGPEFLTYFQNEAQLEKSRLLSDRFSAERPKGSFSTLEIQRTEQGDSAMYLCASSSQRANEQFFGPGTRLTVL.

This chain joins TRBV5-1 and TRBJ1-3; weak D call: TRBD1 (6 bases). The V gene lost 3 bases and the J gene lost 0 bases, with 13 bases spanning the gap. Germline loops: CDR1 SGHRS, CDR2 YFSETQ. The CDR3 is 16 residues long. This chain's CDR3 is CASSSGGTSSGNTIYF. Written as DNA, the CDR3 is TGCGCCAGCAGCTCCGGGGGCACCAGCTCTGGAAACACCATATATTTT.

The CDR3 is CASSRDQGTGELFF. CDR3 nucleotides: TGCGCCAGCAGCCGGGACCAAGGCACCGGGGAGCTGTTTTTT. V gene TRBV5-1 combines with J gene TRBJ2-2; D possibly matches TRBD1 or TRBD2 (5 bases each). Trimming stripped 4 bases from V and 4 bases from J, with 11 bases between. Germline CDR1 is SGHRS and CDR2 is YFSETQ. The length of the CDR3 is 14 residues.

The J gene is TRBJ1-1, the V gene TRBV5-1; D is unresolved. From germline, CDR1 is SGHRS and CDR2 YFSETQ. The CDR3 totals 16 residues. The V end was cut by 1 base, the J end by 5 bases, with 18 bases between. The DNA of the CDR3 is TGCGCCAGCAGCTTGAACGTTCCCACCTCGGGGACTGAAGCTTTCTTT. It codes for CASSLNVPTSGTEAFF.

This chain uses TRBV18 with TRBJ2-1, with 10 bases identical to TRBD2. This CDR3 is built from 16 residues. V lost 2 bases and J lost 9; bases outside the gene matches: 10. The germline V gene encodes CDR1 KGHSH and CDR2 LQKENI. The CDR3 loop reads CASSPTRAGGPGEQFF. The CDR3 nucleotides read TGTGCCAGCTCACCAACTCGAGCGGGGGGGCCGGGTGAGCAGTTCTTC.

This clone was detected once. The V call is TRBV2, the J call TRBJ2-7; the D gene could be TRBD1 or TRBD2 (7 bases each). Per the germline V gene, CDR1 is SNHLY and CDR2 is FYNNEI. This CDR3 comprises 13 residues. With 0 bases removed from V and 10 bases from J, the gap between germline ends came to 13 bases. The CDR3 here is CASSEAQGGSQYV. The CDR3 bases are TGTGCCAGCAGTGAAGCGCAGGGGGGGAGTCAGTACGTC.

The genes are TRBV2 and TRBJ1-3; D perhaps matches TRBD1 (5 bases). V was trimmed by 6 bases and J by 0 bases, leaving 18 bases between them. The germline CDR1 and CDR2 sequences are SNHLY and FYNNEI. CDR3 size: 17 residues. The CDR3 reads CASSLRWGSSSGNTIYF. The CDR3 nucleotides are TGTGCCAGCAGCCTCCGCTGGGGGTCGAGCTCTGGAAACACCATATATTTT. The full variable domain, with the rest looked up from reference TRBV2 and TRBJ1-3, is EPEVTQTPSHQVTQMGQEVILRCVPISNHLYFYWYRQILGQKVEFLVSFYNNEISEKSEIFDDQFSVERPDGSNFTLKIRSTKLEDSAMYFCASSLRWGSSSGNTIYFGEGSWLTVV.

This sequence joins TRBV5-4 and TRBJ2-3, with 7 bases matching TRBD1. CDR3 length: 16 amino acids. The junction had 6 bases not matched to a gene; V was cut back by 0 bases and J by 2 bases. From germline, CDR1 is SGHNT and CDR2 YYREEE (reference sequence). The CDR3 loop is CASSLGGDSPTDTQYF. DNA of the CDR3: TGTGCCAGCAGCTTGGGTGGGGACAGTCCCACAGATACGCAGTATTTT.

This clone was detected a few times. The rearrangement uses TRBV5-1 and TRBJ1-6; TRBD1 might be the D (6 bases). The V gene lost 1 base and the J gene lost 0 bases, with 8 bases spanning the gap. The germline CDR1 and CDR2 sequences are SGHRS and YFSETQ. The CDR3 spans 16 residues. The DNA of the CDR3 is TGCGCCAGCAGCTTGAGGGGGAGCTCCTATAATTCACCCCTCCACTTT. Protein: CASSLRGSSYNSPLHF. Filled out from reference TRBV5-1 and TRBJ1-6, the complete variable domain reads KAGVTQTPRYLIKTRGQQVTLSCSPISGHRSVSWYQQTPGQGLQFLFEYFSETQRNKGNFPGRFSGRQFSNSRSEMNVSTLELGDSALYLCASSLRGSSYNSPLHFGNGTRLTVT.